A selection of T cell receptor beta chains follows, all from one sample in a study of blood T cell repertoires in COVID-19. Clones were sequenced by immunoSEQ multiplex PCR, and TCRdb holds only the in-frame ones, with some missing. The top ten clones hold over 0.9% of a sample with over 350,000 clones, roughly 90% of them seen once. Sequencing was performed on PBMCs or T cells enriched from blood (not recorded which). These TCRs come from a woman in her 30s with acute COVID-19. CDR3s include the opening cysteine and the closing phenylalanine or tryptophan. The D gene is left open where the match is weak. Some rows have no size entry. The others give once, few or many, or a class for an expanded clone.

v_gene: TRBV19
d_gene: TRBD1
abundance: .
j_gene: TRBJ1-5
CDR3aa: CASSIKGIPLTGLSKPQHF
CDR3nt: TGTGCCAGTAGTATTAAGGGAATTCCCTTGACAGGGTTAAGTAAGCCCCAGCATTTT

v_gene: TRBV20-1
d_gene: TRBD2
abundance: .
j_gene: TRBJ2-1
CDR3aa: CSAAGLAGGFF
CDR3nt: TGCAGTGCCGCGGGACTAGCGGGCGGGTTCTTC

v_gene: TRBV4-1
d_gene: TRBD1
abundance: .
j_gene: TRBJ1-4
CDR3aa: CASSQGQGEVTNEKLFF
CDR3nt: TGCGCCAGCAGCCAAGGGCAGGGGGAAGTAACTAATGAAAAACTGTTTTTT

v_gene: TRBV27
d_gene: TRBD1
abundance: .
j_gene: TRBJ2-7
CDR3aa: CASSQIGQVRTYEQYF
CDR3nt: TGTGCCAGCAGCCAGATCGGACAGGTTCGCACCTACGAGCAGTACTTC

v_gene: TRBV6-5
d_gene: .
abundance: .
j_gene: TRBJ1-2
CDR3aa: CASSYSVADGYTF
CDR3nt: TGTGCCAGCAGTTACTCGGTGGCAGATGGCTACACCTTC

v_gene: TRBV5-6
d_gene: TRBD1
abundance: .
j_gene: TRBJ1-2
CDR3aa: CASRGQGAGYGYTF
CDR3nt: TGTGCCAGCAGGGGACAGGGGGCCGGCTATGGCTACACCTTC

v_gene: TRBV4-2
d_gene: TRBD1
abundance: .
j_gene: TRBJ1-5
CDR3aa: CASSPGQGFNQPQHF
CDR3nt: TGTGCCAGCAGCCCGGGACAGGGTTTCAATCAGCCCCAGCATTTT

v_gene: TRBV7-9
d_gene: .
abundance: .
j_gene: TRBJ2-7
CDR3aa: CASSLEAGEFYEQYF
CDR3nt: TGTGCCAGCAGCTTAGAGGCAGGGGAATTCTACGAGCAGTACTTC

v_gene: TRBV7-2
d_gene: .
abundance: few
j_gene: TRBJ1-2
CDR3aa: CASSLQGYYGYTF
CDR3nt: TGTGCCAGCAGCTTACAGGGGTACTATGGCTACACCTTC

v_gene: TRBV3-1/TRBV3-2
d_gene: TRBD1
abundance: .
j_gene: TRBJ1-2
CDR3aa: CASSQQGQVDGYTF
CDR3nt: TGTGCCAGCAGCCAACAGGGACAGGTAGATGGCTACACCTTC

v_gene: TRBV9
d_gene: TRBD2
abundance: .
j_gene: TRBJ2-5
CDR3aa: CASSVGGGGAETQYF
CDR3nt: TGTGCCAGCAGCGTAGGTGGCGGGGGGGCGGAGACCCAGTACTTC

v_gene: TRBV5-1
d_gene: .
abundance: .
j_gene: TRBJ1-3
CDR3aa: CASSTLPQGSGNTIYF
CDR3nt: TGCGCCAGCAGCACCCTACCCCAGGGATCAGGAAACACCATATATTTT

v_gene: TRBV19
d_gene: TRBD1
abundance: .
j_gene: TRBJ1-1
CDR3aa: CASVSQGAGNTEAFF
CDR3nt: TGTGCCTCAGTCTCACAGGGGGCTGGGAACACTGAAGCTTTCTTT

v_gene: TRBV24-1
d_gene: TRBD1
abundance: .
j_gene: TRBJ1-5
CDR3aa: CATSDSRQGYQPQHF
CDR3nt: TGTGCCACCAGTGACTCCCGACAGGGCTATCAGCCCCAGCATTTT

v_gene: TRBV5-1
d_gene: .
abundance: .
j_gene: TRBJ2-2
CDR3aa: CASSPIQGNTGELFF
CDR3nt: TGCGCCAGCAGCCCGATACAGGGGAACACCGGGGAGCTGTTTTTT

v_gene: TRBV6-1
d_gene: TRBD2
abundance: .
j_gene: TRBJ2-3
CDR3aa: CASSEGTSGGGTTDTQYF
CDR3nt: TGTGCCAGCAGTGAAGGGACTAGCGGGGGGGGAACCACAGATACGCAGTATTTT

v_gene: TRBV4-1
d_gene: TRBD1
abundance: .
j_gene: TRBJ2-3
CDR3aa: CASSQDRGMGTDTQYF
CDR3nt: TGCGCCAGCAGCCAGGACAGGGGGATGGGCACAGATACGCAGTATTTT

v_gene: TRBV6-5
d_gene: TRBD1
abundance: .
j_gene: TRBJ2-1
CDR3aa: CASSLDRGYNEQFF
CDR3nt: TGTGCCAGCAGTTTGGACAGGGGCTACAATGAGCAGTTCTTC

v_gene: TRBV2
d_gene: .
abundance: once
j_gene: TRBJ2-1
CDR3aa: CASSIDQAVGQFF
CDR3nt: TGTGCCAGCAGTATAGACCAGGCCGTGGGGCAGTTCTTC

v_gene: TRBV27
d_gene: .
abundance: .
j_gene: TRBJ2-1
CDR3aa: CASSFDRTLTYNEQFF
CDR3nt: TGTGCCAGCAGTTTCGACAGGACCCTAACCTACAATGAGCAGTTCTTC

v_gene: TRBV4-1
d_gene: .
abundance: .
j_gene: TRBJ1-4
CDR3aa: CASSQDLVGEKLFF
CDR3nt: TGCGCCAGCAGCCAAGATTTAGTCGGTGAAAAACTGTTTTTT

v_gene: TRBV5-8
d_gene: TRBD1
abundance: .
j_gene: TRBJ2-1
CDR3aa: CASSLGLDRVNEQFF
CDR3nt: TGTGCCAGCAGCTTGGGGTTGGACAGGGTCAATGAGCAGTTCTTC

v_gene: TRBV4-1
d_gene: .
abundance: .
j_gene: TRBJ2-5
CDR3aa: CASSRSEGRGLETQYF
CDR3nt: TGCGCCAGCAGCCGATCCGAGGGAAGGGGGTTGGAGACCCAGTACTTC

v_gene: TRBV19
d_gene: .
abundance: few
j_gene: TRBJ1-1
CDR3aa: CASSISEGRMNTEAFF
CDR3nt: TGTGCCAGTAGTATCAGCGAGGGGAGGATGAACACTGAAGCTTTCTTT

v_gene: TRBV5-6
d_gene: .
abundance: .
j_gene: TRBJ1-4
CDR3aa: CASSYFGEKLFF
CDR3nt: TGTGCCAGCAGCTACTTCGGGGAAAAACTGTTTTTT

v_gene: TRBV20-1
d_gene: .
abundance: .
j_gene: TRBJ1-1
CDR3aa: CSAYPGTEAFF
CDR3nt: TGCAGTGCTTATCCAGGGACTGAAGCTTTCTTT

v_gene: TRBV5-1
d_gene: .
abundance: .
j_gene: TRBJ1-4
CDR3aa: CASSSSRQVQEKLFF
CDR3nt: TGCGCCAGCAGCTCCTCCAGACAGGTTCAGGAAAAACTGTTTTTT

v_gene: TRBV18
d_gene: .
abundance: .
j_gene: TRBJ2-6
CDR3aa: CASSPPTGTGGANVLTF
CDR3nt: TGTGCCAGCTCACCACCGACGGGGACTGGTGGGGCCAACGTCCTGACTTTC

v_gene: TRBV7-3
d_gene: TRBD2
abundance: .
j_gene: TRBJ2-1
CDR3aa: CASSSPGTSGYNEQFF
CDR3nt: TGTGCCAGCAGCTCACCCGGGACTAGCGGGTACAATGAGCAGTTCTTC

v_gene: TRBV3-1/TRBV3-2
d_gene: .
abundance: .
j_gene: TRBJ1-6
CDR3aa: CASSHAGGALFTPLHF
CDR3nt: TGTGCCAGCAGCCATGCGGGAGGGGCACTATTTACACCCCTCCACTTT

v_gene: TRBV18
d_gene: .
abundance: few
j_gene: TRBJ1-5
CDR3aa: CASSPLVLGGGQPQHF
CDR3nt: TGTGCCAGCTCACCTCTCGTTCTTGGGGGCGGCCAGCCCCAGCATTTT

v_gene: TRBV5-1
d_gene: .
abundance: .
j_gene: TRBJ1-1
CDR3aa: CASSGDVGLPAEAFF
CDR3nt: TGCGCCAGCAGCGGAGATGTAGGACTACCAGCTGAAGCTTTCTTT

v_gene: TRBV7-2
d_gene: TRBD1
abundance: .
j_gene: TRBJ1-1
CDR3aa: CASSSGQVVEAFF
CDR3nt: TGTGCCAGCAGCTCCGGACAGGTCGTTGAAGCTTTCTTT

v_gene: TRBV9
d_gene: .
abundance: .
j_gene: TRBJ2-1
CDR3aa: CASSVALAHYNEQFF
CDR3nt: TGTGCCAGCAGCGTAGCACTAGCCCACTACAATGAGCAGTTCTTC

v_gene: TRBV10-3
d_gene: TRBD2
abundance: .
j_gene: TRBJ2-3
CDR3aa: CAISGTSAGRTDTQYF
CDR3nt: TGTGCCATCAGTGGGACTAGCGCCGGCCGCACAGATACGCAGTATTTT

v_gene: TRBV5-6
d_gene: TRBD1
abundance: .
j_gene: TRBJ1-3
CDR3aa: CASSDQTGTGNTIYF
CDR3nt: TGTGCCAGCAGCGATCAGACAGGGACTGGAAACACCATATATTTT

v_gene: TRBV19
d_gene: .
abundance: .
j_gene: TRBJ1-5
CDR3aa: CASRPIGGGQPQHF
CDR3nt: TGTGCCAGTAGACCCATAGGGGGGGGACAGCCCCAGCATTTT

v_gene: TRBV6-5
d_gene: .
abundance: .
j_gene: TRBJ2-1
CDR3aa: CASSPDSKDEQFF
CDR3nt: TGTGCCAGCAGCCCAGACAGTAAGGATGAGCAGTTCTTC

v_gene: TRBV7-9
d_gene: .
abundance: once
j_gene: TRBJ1-1
CDR3aa: CASSPAIAEAFF
CDR3nt: TGTGCCAGCAGCCCCGCGATCGCTGAAGCTTTCTTT

v_gene: TRBV2
d_gene: .
abundance: .
j_gene: TRBJ1-1
CDR3aa: CASSIREGTEAFF
CDR3nt: TGTGCCAGCAGTATTAGGGAGGGCACTGAAGCTTTCTTT

v_gene: TRBV3-1/TRBV3-2
d_gene: TRBD1
abundance: .
j_gene: TRBJ2-4
CDR3aa: CASSQVGQGSDIQYF
CDR3nt: TGTGCCAGCAGCCAAGTCGGACAGGGCTCGGACATTCAGTACTTC

v_gene: TRBV28
d_gene: TRBD1
abundance: .
j_gene: TRBJ2-2
CDR3aa: CASSSRGQGETGELFF
CDR3nt: TGTGCCAGCAGTTCCAGAGGGCAGGGGGAAACCGGGGAGCTGTTTTTT

v_gene: TRBV18
d_gene: .
abundance: .
j_gene: TRBJ2-7
CDR3aa: CASSQGHSSYEQYF
CDR3nt: TGTGCCAGCTCACAGGGACACAGCTCCTACGAGCAGTACTTC

v_gene: TRBV2
d_gene: TRBD1
abundance: .
j_gene: TRBJ2-1
CDR3aa: CASSGQGSPGDEQFF
CDR3nt: TGTGCCAGCAGTGGACAGGGATCCCCAGGCGATGAGCAGTTCTTC

v_gene: TRBV10-1
d_gene: TRBD1
abundance: once
j_gene: TRBJ2-7
CDR3aa: CASSRDRGYEQYF
CDR3nt: TGCGCCAGCAGCAGGGACAGGGGGTACGAGCAGTACTTC